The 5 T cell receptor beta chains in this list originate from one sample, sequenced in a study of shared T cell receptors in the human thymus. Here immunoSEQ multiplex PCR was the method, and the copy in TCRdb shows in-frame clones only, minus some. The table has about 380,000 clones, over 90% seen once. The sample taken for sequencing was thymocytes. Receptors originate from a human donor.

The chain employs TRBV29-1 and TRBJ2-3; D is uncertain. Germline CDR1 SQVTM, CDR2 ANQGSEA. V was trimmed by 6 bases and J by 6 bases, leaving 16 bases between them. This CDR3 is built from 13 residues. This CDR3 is CSVRRSGRDTQYF. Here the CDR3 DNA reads TGCAGCGTCCGTCGGTCGGGTAGGGATACGCAGTATTTT.

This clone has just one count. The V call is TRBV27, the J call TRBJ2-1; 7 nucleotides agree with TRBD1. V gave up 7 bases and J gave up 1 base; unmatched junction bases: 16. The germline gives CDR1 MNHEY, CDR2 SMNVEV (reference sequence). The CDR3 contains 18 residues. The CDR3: CASKRGLFRGASYNEQFF. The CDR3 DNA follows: TGTGCCAGCAAAAGGGGGCTTTTCCGGGGAGCTTCCTACAATGAGCAGTTCTTC.

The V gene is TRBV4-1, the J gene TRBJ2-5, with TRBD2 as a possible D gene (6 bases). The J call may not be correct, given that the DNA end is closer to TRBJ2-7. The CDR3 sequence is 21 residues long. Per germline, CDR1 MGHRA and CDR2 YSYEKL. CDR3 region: CASSQDPRSLHTRGGLYEQYF. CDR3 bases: TGCGCCAGCAGCCAAGATCCTCGTTCTCTTCACACGCGGGGCGGTCTCTACGAGCAGTACTTC.

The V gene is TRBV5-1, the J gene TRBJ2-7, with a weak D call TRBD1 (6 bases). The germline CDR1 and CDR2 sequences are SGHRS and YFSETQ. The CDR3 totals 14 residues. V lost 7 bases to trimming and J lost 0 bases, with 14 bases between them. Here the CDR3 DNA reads TGCGCCAGCTACAGGGACACCAGCTCCTACGAGCAGTACTTC. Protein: CASYRDTSSYEQYF.

In DNA form, the CDR3 reads TGTGCCAGCAGCCACCCCGGACTAGTGGATACGCAGTATTTT. It encodes CASSHPGLVDTQYF. The V gene is TRBV4-2, the J gene TRBJ2-3; 7 bases line up with TRBD2. CDR3 length: 14 amino acids. Germline V gene lookup returns CDR1 LGHNA and CDR2 YNFKEQ. The ends lost 3 bases at V and 6 bases at J; junction bases unmatched: 6.